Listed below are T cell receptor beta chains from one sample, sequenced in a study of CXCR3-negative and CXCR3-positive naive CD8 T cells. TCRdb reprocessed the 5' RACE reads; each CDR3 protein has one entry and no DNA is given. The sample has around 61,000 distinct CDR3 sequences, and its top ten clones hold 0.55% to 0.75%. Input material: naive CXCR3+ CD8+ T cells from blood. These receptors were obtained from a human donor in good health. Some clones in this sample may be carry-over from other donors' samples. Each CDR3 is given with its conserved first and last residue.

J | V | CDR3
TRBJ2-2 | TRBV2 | CASKSAGLLTGELFF
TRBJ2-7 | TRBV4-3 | CASRLTGQGAYEQYF
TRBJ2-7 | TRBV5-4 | CASGQGELSYEQYF
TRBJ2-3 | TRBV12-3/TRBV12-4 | CASSLSSTDTQYF
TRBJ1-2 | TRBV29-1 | CSAQGVYGYTF
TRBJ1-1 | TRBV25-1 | CASSPETSPRGEAFF
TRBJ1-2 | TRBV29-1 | CSVGTGDGYTF
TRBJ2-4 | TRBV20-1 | CSARVQGYIQYF
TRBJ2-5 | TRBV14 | CASSPRKRETQYF
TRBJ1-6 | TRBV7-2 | CASSLESGSLNSPLHF
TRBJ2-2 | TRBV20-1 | CSASGTHTGELFF
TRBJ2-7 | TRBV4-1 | CASSQDSEAAYEQYF
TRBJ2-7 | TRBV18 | CAISPQRGVSSYEQYF
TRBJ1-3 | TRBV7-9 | CASSLQGPGNTIYF
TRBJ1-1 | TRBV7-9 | CASSIHSENTEAFF
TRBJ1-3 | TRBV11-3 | CASSNPGAFLTPLSGNTIYF
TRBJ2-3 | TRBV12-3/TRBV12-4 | CASSASGPRTDTQYF
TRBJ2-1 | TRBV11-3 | CASSWVSGGDNEQFF
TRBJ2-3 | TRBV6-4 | CATSTSGGTDTQYF
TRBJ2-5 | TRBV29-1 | CSVSRLDREGETQYF
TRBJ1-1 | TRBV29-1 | CSVPTGVDTEAFF
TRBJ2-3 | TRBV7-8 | CASSSLPNPDTQYF
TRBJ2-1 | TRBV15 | CATSRNKFRGDEQFF
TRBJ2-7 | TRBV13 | CASSLGTVSSYEQYF